These 21 T cell receptor beta chains share one sample of origin, sequenced in a study of cytomegalovirus exposure and HLA in healthy donors. Sequencing used immunoSEQ multiplex PCR; TCRdb keeps in-frame clones, though not all of them. The table has tens of thousands of clones, 95% to 98% seen once; the top ten hold around 1.6%. Sequencing was performed on PBMCs. The receptors derive from a woman aged 18-35 years in good health and CMV-seropositive.

V usage is TRBV28 and J usage is TRBJ1-1, with 8 bases lining up with TRBD1. Germline CDR1 is MDHEN and CDR2 is SYDVKM. V lost 3 bases to trimming and J lost 4 bases; unmatched junction nucleotides: 4. The CDR3 has 14 amino acids. For the CDR3, the DNA is TGTGCCAGCAGTTTCGACAGGGGCCCCACTGAAGCTTTCTTT. It translates to CASSFDRGPTEAFF. Complete variable domain (other parts from reference TRBV28 and TRBJ1-1): DVKVTQSSRYLVKRTGEKVFLECVQDMDHENMFWYRQDPGLGLRLIYFSYDVKMKEKGDIPEGYSVSREKKERFSLILESASTNQTSMYLCASSFDRGPTEAFFGQGTRLTVV.

The chain couples TRBV5-8 to TRBJ1-5; D gene unclear. This CDR3 region has 13 residues. Trimming shortened V by 2 bases and J by 6 bases, and 9 bases separated the two germline ends. Per germline, CDR1 SGHTS and CDR2 YDEGEE. The CDR3 protein is CASSFGWSQPQHF. The DNA for the CDR3 is TGTGCCAGCAGCTTCGGGTGGAGTCAGCCCCAGCATTTT.

The rearrangement joins TRBV9 to TRBJ1-3; 10 nucleotides match TRBD1. This CDR3 comprises 18 residues. Germline assignment: CDR1 SGDLS and CDR2 YYNGEE. The V gene end was trimmed by 3 bases and the J gene end by 3 bases; junction bases not matched to a gene: 12. Written as DNA, the CDR3 is TGTGCCAGCAGCGGCCTAAACGACAGGGGGCTCGGTGGAAACACCATATATTTT. Residues: CASSGLNDRGLGGNTIYF.

A word on this clone: Within the sample, other DNA sequences also encode this same CDR3. V usage is TRBV9 and J usage is TRBJ2-6; a possible D gene is TRBD2 (5 bases). V lost 0 bases and J 2 bases, leaving 6 bases between the germline ends. In germline, CDR1 is SGDLS, CDR2 YYNGEE. The CDR3 sequence is 15 residues long. CDR3 sequence: CASSVAGAGANVLTF. CDR3 DNA: TGTGCCAGCAGCGTAGCCGGGGCTGGGGCCAACGTCCTGACTTTC.

The J gene is TRBJ2-1, the V gene TRBV9; no clear D gene. Trimming took 0 bases from V and 5 from J, leaving 6 bases between them. This CDR3 contains 13 residues. CDR1 and CDR2 from the germline V gene are SGDLS and YYNGEE. In nucleotides, the CDR3 is TGTGCCAGCAGCGTAGGCCCGGACAATGAGCAGTTCTTC. Translated: CASSVGPDNEQFF.

This rearrangement joins TRBV6-5 to TRBJ1-1; a weak D match, TRBD1 (5 bases). Trimming shortened V by 4 bases and J by 1 base, and 10 bases separated the two germline ends. The CDR3 contains 14 residues. The germline CDR1 and CDR2 sequences are MNHEY and SVGAGI. CDR3 residues: CASSLIQGNTEAFF. The CDR3 nucleotides read TGTGCCAGCAGTTTGATCCAGGGGAACACTGAAGCTTTCTTT.

The genes are TRBV30 and TRBJ2-2; 9 bases are shared with TRBD2. The CDR3 is 16 amino acids. CDR1 is GTSNPN and CDR2 is SVGIG in the germline V gene (reference sequence). V gave up 3 bases and J gave up 6 bases; unmatched junction bases: 11. The CDR3 loop reads CAWSLRSGRKAGELFF. In DNA, the CDR3 is TGTGCCTGGAGCCTACGTAGCGGGAGAAAGGCCGGGGAGCTGTTTTTT. Based on the CDR3 plus reference TRBV30 and TRBJ2-2, the full variable domain is SQTIHQWPATLVQPVGSPLSLECTVEGTSNPNLYWYRQAAGRGLQLLFYSVGIGQISSEVPQNLSASRPQDRQFILSSKKLLLSDSGFYLCAWSLRSGRKAGELFFGEGSRLTVL.

V and J are TRBV27 and TRBJ2-3; TRBD2 matches at 8 bases. In germline, CDR1 is MNHEY, CDR2 SMNVEV (reference sequence). This CDR3 is 14 amino acids long. The ends lost 6 bases at V and 4 bases at J; junction bases unmatched: 6. The DNA for the CDR3 is TGTGCCAGCAGGCCCGGGAGGGCCCCAGATACGCAGTATTTT. This encodes CASRPGRAPDTQYF.

This clone was recorded once. This chain uses TRBV6-1 with TRBJ1-1, with D tentatively TRBD1 (6 bases). CDR3 length: 16 residues. Germline V CDR1 and CDR2: MNHNS, SASEGT. Trimming removed 3 bases at V and 5 bases at J, with 19 bases between. The CDR3 loop reads CASSDFPTGTRTEAFF. The CDR3 DNA is TGTGCCAGCAGTGACTTCCCAACAGGGACCAGGACTGAAGCTTTCTTT.

The V call is TRBV29-1, the J call TRBJ1-1; D is possibly TRBD1 (6 bases). The CDR3 is 10 residues long. The germline gives CDR1 SQVTM, CDR2 ANQGSEA. Trimming took 6 bases from V and 7 from J, leaving 9 bases between them. The DNA for the CDR3 is TGCAGCGTCCGGACAGTTGAAGCTTTCTTT. It encodes CSVRTVEAFF.

The chain couples TRBV21-1 to TRBJ2-3; no DNA check was done on the table's D call, TRBD2. TRBV21-1 is a pseudogene locus. The CDR3 has 17 amino acids. In DNA, the CDR3 is TGTGCCAGCAGCAAATACTTCGGCGGAAAGAGGACAGATACGCAGTATTTT. Its translation: CASSKYFGGKRTDTQYF.

The V call is TRBV11-2, the J call TRBJ2-1, with no clear D. This CDR3 comprises 14 residues. The V and J ends lost 1 base and 5 bases respectively, with 9 bases between them. The V gene's germline CDR1 is SGHAT and CDR2 FQNNGV. The CDR3 bases are TGTGCCAGCAGCTTAGGATCCAGGAACAATGAGCAGTTCTTC. Translated: CASSLGSRNNEQFF.

This rearrangement joins TRBV2 to TRBJ2-6; TRBD2 matches at 8 bases. Germline CDR1 and CDR2: SNHLY and FYNNEI. The CDR3 has 19 amino acids. The V gene end was trimmed by 0 bases and the J gene end by 4 bases; junction bases not matched to a gene: 11. As DNA, the CDR3 is TGTGCCAGCAGTGAAGCGCTCGGGCTAGCGGGTGACGGGGCCAACGTCCTGACTTTC. Amino acids: CASSEALGLAGDGANVLTF.

The chain employs TRBV5-6 and TRBJ1-2; no definite D call. V lost 4 bases to trimming and J lost 6 bases, with 10 bases between them. CDR1 and CDR2 (germline): SGHDT, YYEEEE. The CDR3 is 12 amino acids. The CDR3 region has the DNA TGTGCCAGCAGCCCACGCCGGGATGGCTACACCTTC. This translates into CASSPRRDGYTF.

The rearrangement links TRBV9 to TRBJ2-7; 12 bases fit TRBD2. CDR1 SGDLS and CDR2 YYNGEE come from the germline V gene. Trimming cost V 4 bases and J 4 bases; bases outside gene matches: 3. This CDR3 spans 14 amino acids. This CDR3 reads CASSPGTSGYEQYF. Here the CDR3 DNA reads TGTGCCAGCAGCCCAGGGACTAGCGGGTACGAGCAGTACTTC.

The V call is TRBV6-1, the J call TRBJ2-7, with 7 bases identical to TRBD2. Germline lookup yields CDR1 MNHNS and CDR2 SASEGT. CDR3 size: 14 residues. V lost 3 bases to trimming and J lost 3 bases; unmatched junction nucleotides: 5. The CDR3 reads CASSEWGDYYEQYF. In DNA form, the CDR3 reads TGTGCCAGCAGTGAGTGGGGGGACTACTACGAGCAGTACTTC.

J is TRBJ1-5 and V is TRBV2; D may be TRBD1 (6 bases). V was cut by 7 bases and J by 3 bases, with 13 bases left in between. Germline CDR1 SNHLY, CDR2 FYNNEI. This CDR3 is built from 14 residues. This CDR3 reads CASTLTGINQPQHF. The CDR3 DNA reads TGTGCCAGCACTCTAACAGGGATCAATCAGCCCCAGCATTTT.

This chain uses TRBV7-2 with TRBJ2-1; 10 bases align to TRBD2. The CDR3 loop spans 18 amino acids. Germline CDR1 reads SGHTA; CDR2 reads FQGNSA. V lost 0 bases and J lost 7; bases outside the gene matches: 12. CDR3 loop: CASSLAASGRAGGNEQFF. The CDR3 region has the DNA TGTGCCAGCAGCTTAGCAGCCAGCGGGAGGGCAGGAGGGAATGAGCAGTTCTTC.

The chain has TRBV10-3 and TRBJ1-2; 7 bases match TRBD1. This CDR3 has 18 amino acids. Germline CDR1 and CDR2: ENHRY and SYGVKD. The V gene end was trimmed by 2 bases and the J gene end by 4 bases; junction bases not matched to a gene: 16. In nucleotides, the CDR3 is TGTGCCATCAGTGAGGCTGGGGCAGGGGGGCCCCATGGCTATGGCTACACCTTC. Protein sequence: CAISEAGAGGPHGYGYTF.

The chain joins TRBV28 to TRBJ2-7; TRBD1 might be the D (5 bases). Between the trimmed V and J ends, which lost 2 bases and 6 bases, there was a span of 5 bases. CDR3 length: 11 amino acids. Germline CDR1 and CDR2: MDHEN and SYDVKM. CDR3 DNA: TGTGCCAGCAGTTTACAGGGCGAGCAGTACTTC. Translating it yields CASSLQGEQYF.

This chain joins TRBV5-4 and TRBJ1-1; 8 bases align to TRBD1. The CDR3 extends over 15 amino acids. V trimming: 4 bases; J trimming: 1 base; junction bases outside the gene matches: 6. The V gene's germline CDR1 is SGHNT and CDR2 YYREEE (reference sequence). CDR3 protein: CASSLQGAENTEAFF. CDR3 nucleotides: TGTGCCAGCAGCCTGCAGGGGGCGGAGAACACTGAAGCTTTCTTT.